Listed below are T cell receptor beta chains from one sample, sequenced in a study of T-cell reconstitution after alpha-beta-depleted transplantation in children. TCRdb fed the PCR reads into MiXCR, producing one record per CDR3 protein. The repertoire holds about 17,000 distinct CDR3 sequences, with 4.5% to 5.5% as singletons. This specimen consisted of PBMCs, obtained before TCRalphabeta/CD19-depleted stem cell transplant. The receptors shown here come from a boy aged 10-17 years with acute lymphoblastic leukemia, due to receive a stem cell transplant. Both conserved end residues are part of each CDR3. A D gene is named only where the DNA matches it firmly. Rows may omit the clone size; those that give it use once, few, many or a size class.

CDR3 DNA: TGCAGTGCCCGCGGGGCGCGGGGGGTAAATGAGCAGTTCTTC
CDR3 protein: CSARGARGVNEQFF
V gene: TRBV20-1
clone size: many
J gene: TRBJ2-1
D gene: TRBD2

CDR3 DNA: TGTGCCAGCAGCCCAGACCTGAGCTCCTACAATGAGCAGTTCTTC
CDR3 protein: CASSPDLSSYNEQFF
V gene: TRBV7-8
clone size: many
J gene: TRBJ2-1
D gene: -

CDR3 DNA: TGTGCCAGCAGCTCAGGGACAGGGACGAACACTGAAGCTTTCTTT
CDR3 protein: CASSSGTGTNTEAFF
V gene: TRBV11-3
clone size: many
J gene: TRBJ1-1
D gene: TRBD1

CDR3 DNA: TGTGCCAGCAGTTTCAGCGGGGGTAGCTCCTACGAGCAGTACTTC
CDR3 protein: CASSFSGGSSYEQYF
V gene: TRBV12-3/TRBV12-4
clone size: medium-sized
J gene: TRBJ2-7
D gene: TRBD2

CDR3 DNA: TGCAGCGTTGAGAGAGATGGCTACACCTTC
CDR3 protein: CSVERDGYTF
V gene: TRBV29-1
clone size: many
J gene: TRBJ1-2
D gene: -

CDR3 DNA: TGTGCCAGCTCACCACCGGTCTTAGTTGAGCAGTTCTTC
CDR3 protein: CASSPPVLVEQFF
V gene: TRBV18
clone size: many
J gene: TRBJ2-1
D gene: -

CDR3 DNA: TGTGCCAGCAGCTTAAAGGCGGGAGAAAAACTGTTTTTT
CDR3 protein: CASSLKAGEKLFF
V gene: TRBV7-2
clone size: many
J gene: TRBJ1-4
D gene: -

CDR3 DNA: TGCGCCAGCAGCCAAGGGGGCTTGGTAAACGAGCAGTACTTC
CDR3 protein: CASSQGGLVNEQYF
V gene: TRBV4-3
clone size: many
J gene: TRBJ2-7
D gene: -

CDR3 DNA: TGTGCCAGCAGCTTAGGAGGGGTACAAGAGACCCAGTACTTC
CDR3 protein: CASSLGGVQETQYF
V gene: TRBV11-2
clone size: many
J gene: TRBJ2-5
D gene: -

CDR3 DNA: TGTGCCAGCAGCCCGTGGTCTAACTCCTACAATGAGCAGTTCTTC
CDR3 protein: CASSPWSNSYNEQFF
V gene: TRBV5-5
clone size: many
J gene: TRBJ2-1
D gene: -

CDR3 DNA: TGCAGTGCTATCCCGGGACAGGGTTACAATGAGCAGTTCTTC
CDR3 protein: CSAIPGQGYNEQFF
V gene: TRBV20-1
clone size: many
J gene: TRBJ2-1
D gene: TRBD1

CDR3 DNA: TGCAGTGCTAGAGTGTCAGGGAGATACGGCTACACCTTC
CDR3 protein: CSARVSGRYGYTF
V gene: TRBV20-1
clone size: many
J gene: TRBJ1-2
D gene: -

CDR3 DNA: TGTGCCAGCAAGCGGGGGGGAACCGGGGAGCTGTTTTTT
CDR3 protein: CASKRGGTGELFF
V gene: TRBV25-1
clone size: many
J gene: TRBJ2-2
D gene: TRBD2

CDR3 DNA: TGTGCCAGCAGCTTAGATGGGGCAGAGAGAATTTGGAACACCGGGGAGCTGTTTTTT
CDR3 protein: CASSLDGAERIWNTGELFF
V gene: TRBV11-2
clone size: many
J gene: TRBJ2-2
D gene: -

CDR3 DNA: TGTGCCAGCAGTGAAGCTACCGGGATGAACACTGAAGCTTTCTTT
CDR3 protein: CASSEATGMNTEAFF
V gene: TRBV2
clone size: many
J gene: TRBJ1-1
D gene: -

CDR3 DNA: TGTGCCAGCGGACGACAGGGAAACTACGAGCAGTACTTC
CDR3 protein: CASGRQGNYEQYF
V gene: TRBV6-1
clone size: few
J gene: TRBJ2-7
D gene: TRBD1

CDR3 DNA: TGTGCCAGCAGCATGACAGGGGCCGGTCAAGAGACCCAGTACTTC
CDR3 protein: CASSMTGAGQETQYF
V gene: TRBV28
clone size: many
J gene: TRBJ2-5
D gene: TRBD1

CDR3 DNA: TGTGCCACCAGCAGGCGGGACACAAATAATCAGCCCCAGCATTTT
CDR3 protein: CATSRRDTNNQPQHF
V gene: TRBV15
clone size: many
J gene: TRBJ1-5
D gene: -

CDR3 DNA: TGTGCCAGCAGTTACGAGGCAGGCCTAGAGACCCAGTACTTC
CDR3 protein: CASSYEAGLETQYF
V gene: TRBV6-2/TRBV6-3
clone size: many
J gene: TRBJ2-5
D gene: -

CDR3 DNA: TGCAGCGTTGAATTCGACACTGAAGCTTTCTTT
CDR3 protein: CSVEFDTEAFF
V gene: TRBV29-1
clone size: many
J gene: TRBJ1-1
D gene: -

CDR3 DNA: TGTGCCAGCAGCTTCCCCCTCATCAATGAGCAGTTCTTC
CDR3 protein: CASSFPLINEQFF
V gene: TRBV5-4
clone size: many
J gene: TRBJ2-1
D gene: -

CDR3 DNA: TGTGCCAGCAGTTACTCCGTTCGGGGGCAAGAGACCCAGTACTTC
CDR3 protein: CASSYSVRGQETQYF
V gene: TRBV6-2/TRBV6-3
clone size: medium-sized
J gene: TRBJ2-5
D gene: -

CDR3 DNA: TGTGCCAGCGGCCCCCGGGCCCTTCCAGAGACCCAGTACTTC
CDR3 protein: CASGPRALPETQYF
V gene: TRBV5-6
clone size: -
J gene: TRBJ2-5
D gene: -

CDR3 DNA: TGTGCCAGCAGTTTCGGGACTAACTATGGCTACACCTTC
CDR3 protein: CASSFGTNYGYTF
V gene: TRBV12-3/TRBV12-4
clone size: -
J gene: TRBJ1-2
D gene: -

CDR3 DNA: TGTGCCAGCTCACCTCCGGGACTAGCGGGAGTTCCCAAAAACATTCAGTACTTC
CDR3 protein: CASSPPGLAGVPKNIQYF
V gene: TRBV18
clone size: many
J gene: TRBJ2-4
D gene: TRBD2

CDR3 DNA: TGTGCCAGCAGTGAAGCTGTCTCCGGGGTAAAAACTGAAGCTTTCTTT
CDR3 protein: CASSEAVSGVKTEAFF
V gene: TRBV2
clone size: many
J gene: TRBJ1-1
D gene: -

CDR3 DNA: TGTGCCAGCAGTTATGCGCACGTTCCCTACGAGCAGTACTTC
CDR3 protein: CASSYAHVPYEQYF
V gene: TRBV28
clone size: many
J gene: TRBJ2-7
D gene: -

CDR3 DNA: TGCAGTGCTTATGGAGGGACAGGGTTCGTACAGGATGGCTACACCTTC
CDR3 protein: CSAYGGTGFVQDGYTF
V gene: TRBV20-1
clone size: many
J gene: TRBJ1-2
D gene: TRBD1

CDR3 DNA: TGTGCCAGCTCCGCTACCCCGGGGACAGGGACCTTC
CDR3 protein: CASSATPGTGTF
V gene: TRBV18
clone size: many
J gene: TRBJ1-2
D gene: TRBD1

CDR3 DNA: TGTGCCAGCAGCCCGAACTCGGCAGCTAGTACGGGGTACTCCTACGAGCAGTACTTC
CDR3 protein: CASSPNSAASTGYSYEQYF
V gene: TRBV7-6
clone size: many
J gene: TRBJ2-7
D gene: -

CDR3 DNA: TGCAGTGCCGGGCCGGGACAGCTCACAGATACGCAGTATTTT
CDR3 protein: CSAGPGQLTDTQYF
V gene: TRBV20-1
clone size: many
J gene: TRBJ2-3
D gene: TRBD1

CDR3 DNA: TGCAGTGCTAGACTAGCGGGGGGGTCAATGAGGCAGTTCTTC
CDR3 protein: CSARLAGGSMRQFF
V gene: TRBV20-1
clone size: -
J gene: TRBJ2-1
D gene: TRBD2

CDR3 DNA: TGTGCCAGCAGCTTAAACATAGAGACAGGGTCCTTTTCCTACAATGAGCAGTTCTTC
CDR3 protein: CASSLNIETGSFSYNEQFF
V gene: TRBV7-6
clone size: many
J gene: TRBJ2-1
D gene: TRBD1

CDR3 DNA: TGTGCCAGCAGTTTTACAGGGTACAATGAGCAGTTCTTC
CDR3 protein: CASSFTGYNEQFF
V gene: TRBV28
clone size: medium-sized
J gene: TRBJ2-1
D gene: -

CDR3 DNA: TGTGCCACCCGCGGACTAGAGGCGGCCGGGGAGCTGTTTTTT
CDR3 protein: CATRGLEAAGELFF
V gene: TRBV24-1
clone size: many
J gene: TRBJ2-2
D gene: TRBD2

CDR3 DNA: TGTGCCAGCAGTCGGGACAGGGGGAACTTGAACACTGAAGCTTTCTTT
CDR3 protein: CASSRDRGNLNTEAFF
V gene: TRBV3-1
clone size: many
J gene: TRBJ1-1
D gene: TRBD1

CDR3 DNA: TGTGCCAGCAGTTCAGGTGGTACTAACTATGGCTACACCTTC
CDR3 protein: CASSSGGTNYGYTF
V gene: TRBV28
clone size: many
J gene: TRBJ1-2
D gene: -

CDR3 DNA: TGTGCCAGCAGCTCGGGGGGAGGGGCCAATGGGCCCACAGATACGCAGTATTTT
CDR3 protein: CASSSGGGANGPTDTQYF
V gene: TRBV7-3
clone size: medium-sized
J gene: TRBJ2-3
D gene: TRBD2

CDR3 DNA: TGTGCCAGCAGTCAGACAGGCTCTGGGGCCAACGTCCTGACTTTC
CDR3 protein: CASSQTGSGANVLTF
V gene: TRBV28
clone size: few
J gene: TRBJ2-6
D gene: -

CDR3 DNA: TGTGCCACCAGTCAGGGCGATACGCAGTATTTT
CDR3 protein: CATSQGDTQYF
V gene: TRBV24-1
clone size: many
J gene: TRBJ2-3
D gene: -

CDR3 DNA: TGTGCCAGCTCACCACCGAGGGGTTCGGGACAGCCCCAGCATTTT
CDR3 protein: CASSPPRGSGQPQHF
V gene: TRBV18
clone size: many
J gene: TRBJ1-5
D gene: -

CDR3 DNA: TGTGCCAGCAGCTTAGAAGCAGCCAACTACGAGCAGTACTTC
CDR3 protein: CASSLEAANYEQYF
V gene: TRBV11-2
clone size: many
J gene: TRBJ2-7
D gene: -

CDR3 DNA: TGTGCTAGTGGACCGGGACAGGGCAGCTACGAGCAGTACTTC
CDR3 protein: CASGPGQGSYEQYF
V gene: TRBV12-5
clone size: many
J gene: TRBJ2-7
D gene: TRBD1

CDR3 DNA: TGTGCCTGGAGAAGGGGCTCCTACGAGCAGTACTTC
CDR3 protein: CAWRRGSYEQYF
V gene: TRBV30
clone size: many
J gene: TRBJ2-7
D gene: -

CDR3 DNA: TGTGCCAGCAGCCCCTTTGCGGGGGACCAGCCTGGCTACACCTTC
CDR3 protein: CASSPFAGDQPGYTF
V gene: TRBV9
clone size: many
J gene: TRBJ1-2
D gene: -

CDR3 DNA: TGTGCCAGCAGCCAAGTTGGCCAGAGCTACGAGCAGTACTTC
CDR3 protein: CASSQVGQSYEQYF
V gene: TRBV4-2
clone size: once
J gene: TRBJ2-7
D gene: -

CDR3 DNA: TGTGCCAGCAGTTTCGGTCCGCCTTGGACAGGGGAGGACACTGAAGCTTTCTTT
CDR3 protein: CASSFGPPWTGEDTEAFF
V gene: TRBV12-3/TRBV12-4
clone size: many
J gene: TRBJ1-1
D gene: TRBD1

CDR3 DNA: TGTGCCATCAGTGAGTCGATGGCTAGCGGCGACTACAATGAGCAGTTCTTC
CDR3 protein: CAISESMASGDYNEQFF
V gene: TRBV10-3
clone size: many
J gene: TRBJ2-1
D gene: TRBD2

CDR3 DNA: TGTGCCAGCAGTGACGGGACAGGCTACGAGCAGTACTTC
CDR3 protein: CASSDGTGYEQYF
V gene: TRBV2
clone size: medium-sized
J gene: TRBJ2-7
D gene: TRBD1

CDR3 DNA: TGCAGCGAGCGACATCTGCGGGGCACTGAAGCTTTCTTT
CDR3 protein: CSERHLRGTEAFF
V gene: TRBV29-1
clone size: many
J gene: TRBJ1-1
D gene: -

CDR3 DNA: TGTGCCAGCAGCGATGACAGGAGCTCCTACGAGCAGTACTTC
CDR3 protein: CASSDDRSSYEQYF
V gene: TRBV6-1
clone size: many
J gene: TRBJ2-7
D gene: -

CDR3 DNA: TGTGCCAGCAGCACAGGGACAATGGACTACGAGCAGTACTTC
CDR3 protein: CASSTGTMDYEQYF
V gene: TRBV5-5
clone size: medium-sized
J gene: TRBJ2-7
D gene: -

CDR3 DNA: TGCAGTGCTAGTGTCAGGAACACTGAAGCTTTCTTT
CDR3 protein: CSASVRNTEAFF
V gene: TRBV20-1
clone size: many
J gene: TRBJ1-1
D gene: -

CDR3 DNA: TGCGCCAGCAGCCAAGATGCCCGAGGTCAGCTCAATCAGCCCCAGCATTTT
CDR3 protein: CASSQDARGQLNQPQHF
V gene: TRBV4-1
clone size: many
J gene: TRBJ1-5
D gene: -

CDR3 DNA: TGTGCCACCCTATCGGACAGGGCTGGGGAGCTGTTTTTT
CDR3 protein: CATLSDRAGELFF
V gene: TRBV13
clone size: many
J gene: TRBJ2-2
D gene: TRBD1